Each of the 32 T cell receptor beta chains below was sequenced from the same sample in a study of blood T cell repertoires in COVID-19. Measured with immunoSEQ multiplex PCR; TCRdb has only the in-frame clones, and not every one. The sample lists 40,000 to 55,000 clones, more than 75% occurring once. The sequenced sample was peripheral blood. Receptor source: a man aged 50-59 years with active COVID-19.

The rearrangement joins TRBV7-2 to TRBJ2-7; 8 bases map to TRBD1. V dropped 5 bases and J dropped 2; count of bases not matched to a gene: 5. The CDR3 runs 14 residues. CDR1 and CDR2 (germline): SGHTA, FQGNSA. CDR3 coding DNA: TGTGCCAGCAGCACGTACAGGGGGGCCTACGAGCAGTACTTC. This translates into CASSTYRGAYEQYF.

The chain joins TRBV6-5 to TRBJ1-3, with 9 positions matching TRBD1. V gave up 4 bases and J gave up 0 bases; unmatched junction bases: 4. CDR3 length equals 16 residues. CDR1 is MNHEY, CDR2 SVGAGI, per germline. The DNA of the CDR3 is TGTGCCAGCAGTTTGACAGGGGGGGCCTCTGGAAACACCATATATTTT. This translates into CASSLTGGASGNTIYF.

This chain joins TRBV19 and TRBJ2-1; 10 positions agree with TRBD2. V trimming: 5 bases; J trimming: 7 bases; junction bases outside the gene matches: 11. Germline V lookup: CDR1 LNHDA, CDR2 SQIVND (reference sequence). This CDR3 is built from 16 residues. The CDR3 spells CASSSKRGGQVNEQFF. The CDR3 DNA sequence: TGTGCCAGTAGTTCAAAGCGGGGGGGCCAAGTTAATGAGCAGTTCTTC.

The rearrangement links TRBV19 to TRBJ1-5; possibly TRBD1 for D (6 bases). CDR1 is LNHDA and CDR2 is SQIVND in the germline V gene (reference sequence). The CDR3 sequence is 15 residues long. The ends were cut back, 1 base at V and 4 bases at J, with 11 bases in the middle. The CDR3 sequence: CASSIVGTNNQPQHF. The CDR3 DNA is TGTGCCAGTAGTATAGTCGGGACAAATAATCAGCCCCAGCATTTT.

The chain joins TRBV19 to TRBJ1-5, with 8 positions matching TRBD1. With 6 bases clipped from V and 4 bases from J, the junction kept 8 bases outside the gene matches. Germline CDR1 LNHDA, CDR2 SQIVND (reference sequence). CDR3 length: 15 residues. The CDR3 reads CASRGGTGGNQPQHF. CDR3 DNA: TGTGCCAGTAGAGGGGGGACAGGAGGGAATCAGCCCCAGCATTTT.

This clone is a singleton in its sample. This sequence joins TRBV6-1 and TRBJ1-5, with D hard to call. There are 17 residues in the CDR3. V was trimmed by 3 bases and J by 0 bases, leaving 15 bases between them. In germline, CDR1 is MNHNS, CDR2 SASEGT. CDR3 loop: CASSETDSRVSNQPQHF. Written as DNA, the CDR3 is TGTGCCAGCAGTGAGACGGACTCCAGAGTTAGCAATCAGCCCCAGCATTTT.

Here the CDR3 reads CASLDRLTGELFF. In DNA form, the CDR3 reads TGTGCCTCGTTGGACAGGCTAACCGGGGAGCTGTTTTTT. V gene TRBV24-1 combines with J gene TRBJ2-2; the match to TRBD1 covers 7 bases. Germline V gives CDR1 KGHDR, CDR2 SFDVKD. The trim removed 12 bases at V and 5 bases at J, leaving 8 bases unmatched. This CDR3 has 13 amino acids.

The chain joins TRBV6-6 to TRBJ1-1, with D maybe TRBD1 (6 bases). The CDR3 is 13 residues long. Germline V CDR1 and CDR2: MNHNY, SVGAGI (reference sequence). The germline V and J ends were trimmed by 2 bases and 7 bases, with 11 bases remaining between them. This CDR3 is CASSYEGGVEAFF. The CDR3 DNA reads TGTGCCAGCAGTTACGAGGGGGGGGTTGAAGCTTTCTTT.

V is TRBV7-6 and J is TRBJ2-2; TRBD2 agrees at 7 bases. From germline, CDR1 is SGHVS and CDR2 FNYEAQ. This CDR3 has 16 amino acids. With V trimmed by 5 bases and J by 5 bases, 11 bases remained unmatched. CDR3 sequence: CASSPPLGEGTGELFF. DNA for the CDR3: TGTGCCAGCAGCCCACCGTTGGGGGAGGGTACCGGGGAGCTGTTTTTT.

The chain combines TRBV12-3 or TRBV12-4 with TRBJ1-1; tentatively, D is TRBD1 (6 bases). Trimming removed 2 bases from V and 7 bases from J, with 8 bases in between. The CDR3 length is 12 residues. The CDR3 protein is CASSLMDSEAFF. The CDR3 DNA reads as TGTGCCAGCAGTTTAATGGACAGTGAAGCTTTCTTT.

The V and J genes are TRBV4-3 and TRBJ2-3, with 8 bases lining up with TRBD1. The V gene end was trimmed by 1 base and the J gene end by 8 bases; junction bases not matched to a gene: 11. From germline, CDR1 is LGHNA and CDR2 YSLEER. The CDR3 totals 16 residues. CDR3 DNA sequence: TGCGCCAGCAGCCAAGCCCAGACAGGGGCAGGAGGTACGCAGTATTTT. Its protein product is CASSQAQTGAGGTQYF.

The rearrangement uses TRBV3-1 (or the pseudogene TRBV3-2) and TRBJ1-4, with 12 bases aligning to TRBD1. V lost 5 bases and J lost 4; bases outside the gene matches: 11. The length of the CDR3 is 18 residues. The germline CDR1 and CDR2 sequences are LGHDT and YNNKEL (reference sequence). CDR3: CASSFRDRGRWVNEKLFF. Written as DNA, the CDR3 is TGTGCCAGCAGCTTCCGGGACAGGGGGCGCTGGGTTAATGAAAAACTGTTTTTT.

V is TRBV19 and J is TRBJ2-3, with TRBD2 identical over 7 bases. This CDR3 comprises 17 residues. Germline trimming cut 0 bases from V and 3 bases from J; bases unmatched to any gene: 9. Germline assignment: CDR1 LNHDA and CDR2 SQIVND (reference sequence). The CDR3 reads CASSIDGTSDGTDTQYF. The CDR3 nucleotides read TGTGCCAGTAGTATAGATGGCACTAGCGACGGGACAGATACGCAGTATTTT.

The V gene is TRBV9, the J gene TRBJ2-2, with D possibly TRBD1 on 5 matching bases. CDR1 is SGDLS and CDR2 is YYNGEE in the germline V gene. The CDR3 has 15 amino acids. The germline V and J ends were trimmed by 5 bases and 1 base, with 12 bases remaining between them. DNA of the CDR3: TGTGCCAGCAGTAACAACAGGCGGAACACCGGGGAGCTGTTTTTT. This translates into CASSNNRRNTGELFF.

The gene calls are TRBV6-5 and TRBJ1-3; D uncertain. The germline V gene has CDR1 MNHEY and CDR2 SVGAGI. This CDR3 spans 16 amino acids. The V end was cut by 0 bases, the J end by 0 bases, with 9 bases between. CDR3 amino acids: CASSYSSRRSGNTIYF. The CDR3 DNA reads as TGTGCCAGCAGTTACTCGAGCCGCCGCTCTGGAAACACCATATATTTT.

The genes are TRBV10-3 and TRBJ2-5; 7 bases are shared with TRBD2. The CDR3 totals 13 residues. Germline V CDR1 and CDR2: ENHRY, SYGVKD. V trimming: 7 bases; J trimming: 3 bases; junction bases outside the gene matches: 5. CDR3 region: CAIKQSGEETQYF. The CDR3 DNA reads TGTGCCATCAAGCAAAGCGGGGAAGAGACCCAGTACTTC.

In this sample, this clone turned up once. This chain links TRBV6-2 or TRBV6-3 with TRBJ1-6; the match to TRBD1 covers 8 bases. Per germline, CDR1 MNHEY and CDR2 SVGEGT. The CDR3 is 15 amino acids. The J segment lost 9 bases and the V segment lost 0 bases, leaving 4 bases of the junction unmatched. CDR3 sequence: CASSYSRGPISPLHF. For the CDR3, the DNA is TGTGCCAGCAGTTACTCCAGGGGGCCGATTTCACCCCTCCACTTT.

This chain's CDR3 is CASSILGDQPQHF. CDR3 coding DNA: TGTGCCAGTAGTATCTTGGGAGATCAGCCCCAGCATTTT. The chain couples TRBV19 to TRBJ1-5; no clear D. Trimming pared 3 bases from V and 5 bases from J, leaving 8 bases between. Germline V lookup: CDR1 LNHDA, CDR2 SQIVND (reference sequence). This CDR3 contains 13 residues.

The chain couples TRBV5-4 to TRBJ2-2, with D possibly matching TRBD1 (5 bases). The CDR3 is 16 residues long. Germline V gene lookup returns CDR1 SGHNT and CDR2 YYREEE (reference sequence). Trimming pared 0 bases from V and 1 base from J, leaving 10 bases between. The CDR3 coding sequence is TGTGCCAGCAGCTTGGGGGGCGAAGGGAACACCGGGGAGCTGTTTTTT. This translates into CASSLGGEGNTGELFF.

CDR3 residues: CASTSFGGETPYEQYF. The CDR3 DNA follows: TGTGCCAGTACCTCCTTTGGGGGCGAAACCCCCTACGAGCAGTACTTC. The chain couples TRBV19 to TRBJ2-7, with a weak D call TRBD1 (6 bases). The CDR3 covers 16 residues. V was clipped by 7 bases and J by 2 bases, with 21 bases between them. CDR1 is LNHDA, CDR2 SQIVND, per germline (reference sequence).

The chain couples TRBV7-9 to TRBJ1-3, with D perhaps matching TRBD1 (6 bases). The V end was cut by 1 base, the J end by 2 bases, with 12 bases between. This CDR3 comprises 16 residues. The germline V gene has CDR1 SEHNR and CDR2 FQNEAQ (reference sequence). The CDR3 region has the DNA TGTGCCAGCAGCTTAGAAGCAGGGGCACCTGGAAACACCATATATTTT. Translation: CASSLEAGAPGNTIYF.

The CDR3 DNA reads TGTGCCAGCAAGGTGACAGGGTCCACCGGGGAGCTGTTTTTT. Translated: CASKVTGSTGELFF. This chain connects TRBV6-5 to TRBJ2-2; 7 nucleotides line up with TRBD1. J lost 4 bases, V lost 7 bases, and 6 bases had no gene match. Looked up from germline, CDR1 is MNHEY and CDR2 is SVGAGI. This CDR3 comprises 14 residues.

V is TRBV5-1 and J is TRBJ2-7, with a weak D call TRBD2 (6 bases). The germline V gene encodes CDR1 SGHRS and CDR2 YFSETQ. Trimming cost V 1 base and J 2 bases, with 10 bases left between them. This CDR3 has 14 residues. The CDR3 DNA follows: TGCGCCAGCAGCTTGCCTAGCGTTCCCTACGAGCAGTACTTC. Translated: CASSLPSVPYEQYF.

This clone was seen a handful of times. This chain connects TRBV5-4 to TRBJ2-2; D gene ambiguous. Germline V CDR1 and CDR2: SGHNT, YYREEE (reference sequence). V lost 4 bases and J lost 3, with 4 bases in between. This CDR3 spans 12 amino acids. Written as DNA, the CDR3 is TGTGCCAGCAGCCTCGACACCGGGGAGCTGTTTTTT. Its translation is CASSLDTGELFF.

The chain couples TRBV6-6 to TRBJ1-5, with 8 bases fitting TRBD1. With V trimmed by 5 bases and J by 0 bases, 9 bases remained unmatched. The CDR3 runs 17 residues. CDR1 is MNHNY, CDR2 SVGAGI, per germline (reference sequence). The DNA for the CDR3 is TGTGCCAGCAGTCGGGACAGGCGAGGGAATAGCAATCAGCCCCAGCATTTT. It codes for CASSRDRRGNSNQPQHF.

The V and J genes are TRBV5-5 and TRBJ2-7, with D hard to call. This CDR3 is built from 14 residues. Trimming pared 0 bases from V and 3 bases from J, leaving 10 bases between. Germline lookup yields CDR1 SGHKS and CDR2 YYEKEE (reference sequence). The CDR3, as DNA: TGTGCCAGCAGCTTGGATACGAGCATCTACGAGCAGTACTTC. As protein: CASSLDTSIYEQYF. Combining the CDR3 with reference TRBV5-5 and TRBJ2-7 gives the whole variable domain DAGVTQSPTHLIKTRGQQVTLRCSPISGHKSVSWYQQVLGQGPQFIFQYYEKEERGRGNFPDRFSARQFPNYSSELNVNALLLGDSALYLCASSLDTSIYEQYFGPGTRLTVT.

The V call is TRBV7-3, the J call TRBJ1-2; no firm D call. The V gene lost 1 base and the J gene lost 1 base, with 10 bases spanning the gap. From germline, CDR1 is SGHTA and CDR2 FQGTGA. The length of the CDR3 is 15 residues. CDR3 in amino acids: CASSLRTEDNYGYTF. The CDR3 region has the DNA TGTGCCAGCAGCTTAAGGACGGAGGATAACTATGGCTACACCTTC.

The gene calls are TRBV3-1 (or the pseudogene TRBV3-2) and TRBJ2-5; 12 positions agree with TRBD2. The CDR3 has 15 residues. The germline CDR1 and CDR2 sequences are LGHDT and YNNKEL (reference sequence). The J segment lost 8 bases and the V segment lost 0 bases, leaving 4 bases of the junction unmatched. The CDR3 here is CASSQDATSGGTQYF. The CDR3 nucleotides are TGTGCCAGCAGCCAAGACGCGACTAGCGGGGGAACCCAGTACTTC.

The chain is built from TRBV13 and TRBJ2-3; maybe TRBD2 (7 bases). The V gene lost 2 bases and the J gene lost 3 bases, with 24 bases spanning the gap. Per the germline V gene, CDR1 is PRHDT and CDR2 is FYEKMQ (reference sequence). The CDR3 has 19 amino acids. The CDR3 DNA follows: TGTGCCAGCAGCTTAAAACGCGGGGGCGATTTGATGGGAACAGATACGCAGTATTTT. Residues: CASSLKRGGDLMGTDTQYF.

This clone was counted a single time. The rearrangement links TRBV5-8 to TRBJ2-3; 8 bases line up with TRBD2. The CDR3 covers 15 residues. Per the germline V gene, CDR1 is SGHTS and CDR2 is YDEGEE. V was clipped by 7 bases and J by 4 bases; unmatched bases: 11. The CDR3 protein is CASPVPPGGPDTQYF. The CDR3 DNA is TGTGCCAGCCCGGTACCCCCGGGGGGGCCAGATACGCAGTATTTT.

The chain couples TRBV14 to TRBJ2-1, with D hard to call. Germline V gives CDR1 SGHDN, CDR2 FVKESK. The CDR3 loop spans 13 amino acids. V gave up 0 bases and J gave up 9 bases, with 9 bases separating them. In DNA, the CDR3 is TGTGCCAGCAGCCAAGAGGTGAGAAGTGAGCAGTTCTTC. This translates into CASSQEVRSEQFF.

The chain recombines TRBV4-2 with TRBJ2-1, with a weak D call TRBD2 (6 bases). CDR1 is LGHNA and CDR2 is YNFKEQ in the germline V gene. V lost 1 base to trimming and J lost 4 bases, with 20 bases between them. The CDR3 is 18 residues long. CDR3: CASSQVAHRRGSYNEQFF. The CDR3 DNA sequence: TGTGCCAGCAGCCAAGTGGCTCACCGGAGGGGTAGTTACAATGAGCAGTTCTTC.